This T cell receptor (beta chain) was recorded in a study of CXCR3-negative and CXCR3-positive naive CD8 T cells. CDR1 LNHNV and CDR2 YYDKDF come from the germline V gene (reference sequence). The CDR3 consists of 13 residues. General study findings and limits: Compared with CXCR3-negative naive cells, CXCR3-positive naive cells showed more hydrophobic TRB CDR3s.

Each TRB cDNA library was prepared by 5' RACE (with UMI labels). TCRdb reanalyzed the 5' RACE reads and collapses them to one entry per CDR3 protein, without DNA. Reported are approximately 100,000 distinct CDR3 sequences; the ten largest clones contain around 0.38%. For this clonotype: Antigen specificity is unknown.

This TCR came from a human donor in good health. Some clones in this sample may be carry-over from other donors' samples. The chain carries TRBV15 and TRBJ2-7; absent DNA, TCRdb's TRBD1 call cannot be checked. Sequenced input: naive CXCR3+ CD8+ T cells from blood. Subset: CD45RO-CCR7+CD27+CD95- naive CD8+ T cells expressing CXCR3 (TNR3+). The CDR3 region is CATSATGVLEQYF.